The 30 T cell receptor beta chains below come from one sample, sequenced in a study of cytomegalovirus exposure and HLA in healthy donors. PCR employed 60 Vbeta and 13 Jbeta primers. Sequenced by immunoSEQ multiplex PCR; TCRdb stores in-frame clones only, minus some. This sample yields roughly 220,000 clones, of which more than 60% are seen a single time; approximately 1.9% belongs to the top ten. Sequencing was done on a sample of PBMCs. These TCRs come from a woman aged 25 to 45 in good health and CMV-seronegative.

This chain uses TRBV27 with TRBJ1-1; TRBD1 is a possible D gene (5 bases). Trimming cost V 8 bases and J 4 bases, with 14 bases left between them. The CDR3 totals 13 residues. Germline-derived CDR1 and CDR2 are MNHEY and SMNVEV (reference sequence). The CDR3 is CASLGQGGTEAFF. CDR3 coding DNA: TGTGCCAGCCTAGGGCAGGGAGGCACTGAAGCTTTCTTT.

The V call is TRBV14, the J call TRBJ2-5; D gene ambiguous. The CDR3 length is 12 residues. V gave up 4 bases and J gave up 7 bases, with 10 bases separating them. Looked up from germline, CDR1 is SGHDN and CDR2 is FVKESK. The CDR3 DNA follows: TGTGCCAGCAGCCGAAGCATGTGGACCCAGTACTTC. As protein: CASSRSMWTQYF.

This clone showed up just once. The CDR3 sequence: CASSLVLGRFRHEQYF. The CDR3 bases are TGTGCCAGCAGCTTAGTCTTGGGCCGCTTTAGGCACGAGCAGTACTTC. V and J are TRBV7-9 and TRBJ2-7; D call uncertain. The germline V and J ends were trimmed by 1 base and 5 bases, with 18 bases remaining between them. In germline, CDR1 is SEHNR, CDR2 FQNEAQ (reference sequence). The CDR3 extends over 16 amino acids.

This chain's CDR3 is CASSLDRGTDTQYF. CDR3 coding DNA: TGTGCCAGCAGCTTGGACAGGGGCACAGATACGCAGTATTTT. The rearrangement links TRBV5-4 to TRBJ2-3, with D perhaps matching TRBD1 (6 bases). Between the trimmed V and J ends, which lost 0 bases and 1 base, there was a span of 6 bases. The CDR3 runs to 14 residues. Germline V CDR1 and CDR2: SGHNT, YYREEE (reference sequence).

This sequence joins TRBV7-9 and TRBJ1-3, with D perhaps matching TRBD1 (5 bases). With 7 bases removed from V and 0 bases from J, the gap between germline ends came to 16 bases. The CDR3 loop spans 16 amino acids. Per germline, CDR1 SEHNR and CDR2 FQNEAQ (reference sequence). CDR3 sequence (DNA): TGTGCCAGCATGCACGGGGGGACCCCCTCTGGAAACACCATATATTTT. As protein: CASMHGGTPSGNTIYF.

This rearrangement joins TRBV5-4 to TRBJ2-5, with 11 bases aligning to TRBD2. This CDR3 is built from 16 residues. Germline lookup yields CDR1 SGHNT and CDR2 YYREEE (reference sequence). V lost 4 bases to trimming and J lost 5 bases; unmatched junction nucleotides: 10. The CDR3: CASSDQYGLAGETQYF. The CDR3 DNA sequence: TGTGCCAGCAGCGACCAGTACGGACTAGCGGGTGAGACCCAGTACTTC.

This chain uses TRBV2 with TRBJ2-5; D perhaps matches TRBD1 (6 bases). The J call may be incorrect, as the DNA end agrees better with TRBJ2-7. Germline lookup yields CDR1 SNHLY and CDR2 FYNNEI. The CDR3 extends over 14 amino acids. The CDR3 DNA sequence: TGTGCCAGCATCCTGGACAGCGGAGCCTACGAGCAGTACTTC. It encodes CASILDSGAYEQYF.

CDR3 sequence: CATSRDWRGTTGGYTF. The CDR3 bases are TGTGCCACCAGCAGAGATTGGAGGGGGACTACGGGAGGCTACACCTTC. The chain joins TRBV15 to TRBJ1-2; a weak D match, TRBD1 (6 bases). In germline, CDR1 is LNHNV, CDR2 YYDKDF (reference sequence). V was shortened by 0 bases and J by 8 bases, with 19 bases between the two germline ends. This CDR3 has 16 residues.

The genes are TRBV30 and TRBJ1-2; 9 positions agree with TRBD1. The CDR3 covers 14 residues. V gave up 2 bases and J gave up 2 bases; unmatched junction bases: 3. CDR1 GTSNPN and CDR2 SVGIG come from the germline V gene (reference sequence). The CDR3, as DNA: TGTGCCTGGAGTCCGGGGACAGGGAACTATGGCTACACCTTC. Translation gives CAWSPGTGNYGYTF.

V usage is TRBV6-5 and J usage is TRBJ2-2, with 11 bases lining up with TRBD2. CDR3 length: 16 residues. J gave up 1 base and V 2 bases, and 0 bases lay outside the gene matches. CDR1 and CDR2 (germline): MNHEY, SVGAGI. CDR3 in amino acids: CASSYGTSGNTGELFF. CDR3 nucleotides: TGTGCCAGCAGTTACGGGACTAGCGGGAACACCGGGGAGCTGTTTTTT.

The chain recombines TRBV5-1 with TRBJ1-1; D gene unclear. Trimming took off 2 bases at V and 3 bases at J, with 8 bases between the two ends. This CDR3 contains 13 residues. The V gene's germline CDR1 is SGHRS and CDR2 YFSETQ. The CDR3 DNA sequence: TGCGCCAGCAGCTTCACAGACCACACTGAAGCTTTCTTT. It is translated as CASSFTDHTEAFF.

V is TRBV5-4 and J is TRBJ2-7; D perhaps matches TRBD1 (6 bases). V lost 4 bases, J lost 4 bases, and 18 bases lay in between. The CDR3 is made up of 15 amino acids. Germline V gene data show CDR1 as SGHNT and CDR2 as YYREEE (reference sequence). The CDR3 DNA follows: TGTGCCAGCAGCATGACAGGCGCTCCGCCTTACGAGCAGTACTTC. This encodes CASSMTGAPPYEQYF.

The V and J genes are TRBV11-2 and TRBJ2-2, with D maybe TRBD2 (5 bases). The ends were cut back, 0 bases at V and 7 bases at J, with 15 bases in the middle. Germline values: CDR1 SGHAT, CDR2 FQNNGV. The CDR3 consists of 16 residues. The CDR3 reads CASSLESRGEGGELFF. The DNA of the CDR3 is TGTGCCAGCAGCTTAGAAAGCCGGGGAGAGGGCGGGGAGCTGTTTTTT.

This chain connects TRBV5-6 to TRBJ2-7, with TRBD2 identical over 7 bases. This CDR3 contains 13 residues. Germline V lookup: CDR1 SGHDT, CDR2 YYEEEE. V gave up 1 base and J gave up 2 bases; unmatched junction bases: 0. The CDR3 coding sequence is TGTGCCAGCAGCTTGCTAGCGGCCTACGAGCAGTACTTC. Translating it yields CASSLLAAYEQYF.

This clone was observed a few times. The chain has TRBV29-1 and TRBJ1-1; D is undetermined. The germline V gene has CDR1 SQVTM and CDR2 ANQGSEA. The CDR3 has 12 amino acids. The V end was cut by 2 bases, the J end by 1 base, with 5 bases between. In nucleotides, the CDR3 is TGCAGCGTTGAATCGGGGAACACTGAAGCTTTCTTT. This sequence encodes CSVESGNTEAFF.

This clone was seen just once. The V gene is TRBV12-5, the J gene TRBJ2-1; 12 positions agree with TRBD1. Losses at the gene ends were 5 bases for V and 8 bases for J; bases not matched to a gene: 13. CDR3 length: 17 amino acids. Germline V gene data show CDR1 as LGHNT and CDR2 as FRNRAP. The DNA for the CDR3 is TGTGCTAGTGGTCTTATCCTCGGGACAGGGGGCTTCGATGAGCAGTTCTTC. Translation gives CASGLILGTGGFDEQFF.

Remarks on this clone: One junction end does not reproduce the germline sequence, and a read error may be involved. The rearrangement links TRBV7-9 to TRBJ1-1; weak D call: TRBD1 (5 bases). The germline CDR1 and CDR2 sequences are SEHNR and FQNEAQ (reference sequence). The CDR3 covers 15 residues. The CDR3 DNA reads as TGTTCCAGCAGCTTAGAATGGGGGGTGAACACTGAAGCTTTCTTT. This codes for CSSSLEWGVNTEAFF. The variable domain in full, completed from reference TRBV7-9 and TRBJ1-1, reads DTGVSQNPRHKITKRGQNVTFRCDPISEHNRLYWYRQTLGQGPEFLTYFQNEAQLEKSRLLSDRFSAERPKGSFSTLEIQRTEQGDSAMYLCSSSLEWGVNTEAFFGQGTRLTVV.

In its sample, this clone was seen a few times. The chain combines TRBV6-1 with TRBJ2-1; 7 bases align to TRBD2. In germline, CDR1 is MNHNS, CDR2 SASEGT. The CDR3 totals 13 residues. With V trimmed by 8 bases and J by 4 bases, 5 bases remained unmatched. CDR3 nucleotides: TGTGCCAGCGGAATAGCGGGTTACAATGAGCAGTTCTTC. Translating it yields CASGIAGYNEQFF.

The chain joins TRBV6-5 to TRBJ2-7, with D possibly TRBD1 on 6 matching bases. The CDR3 sequence is 15 residues long. Trimming left V 0 bases short and J 2 bases short, with 11 bases between. In germline, CDR1 is MNHEY, CDR2 SVGAGI. CDR3 in amino acids: CASSYSGQPTYEQYF. The CDR3 DNA reads TGTGCCAGCAGTTACTCCGGACAGCCTACCTACGAGCAGTACTTC.

This chain uses TRBV5-1 with TRBJ2-7; D unclear. The CDR3 contains 15 residues. The V gene's germline CDR1 is SGHRS and CDR2 YFSETQ. Trimming pared 0 bases from V and 2 bases from J, leaving 12 bases between. CDR3 in DNA: TGCGCCAGCAGCTTGGCCGCGGTTACCACCTACGAGCAGTACTTC. Protein product: CASSLAAVTTYEQYF.

Turning to this clone: A read error may account for a junction end that differs from germline. This chain uses TRBV19 with TRBJ1-1, with 7 bases identical to TRBD1. The germline gives CDR1 LNHDA, CDR2 SQIVND (reference sequence). The CDR3 length is 14 residues. The CDR3 here is CASQGGGLDTEASF. For the CDR3, the DNA is TGTGCCAGTCAAGGGGGCGGGTTGGACACTGAAGCTTCCTTT.

The genes are TRBV7-8 and TRBJ2-1; TRBD2 agrees at 13 bases. The CDR3 is 16 residues long. Germline CDR1 SGHVS, CDR2 FQNEAQ. The J segment lost 6 bases and the V segment lost 1 base, leaving 3 bases of the junction unmatched. This CDR3 reads CASSLGTSGSPNEQFF. CDR3 nucleotides: TGTGCCAGCAGCTTAGGGACTAGCGGGAGCCCCAATGAGCAGTTCTTC.

On this clone itself: As the CDR3 is not closed by the conserved phenylalanine or tryptophan, this likely results from a read error. This chain links TRBV2 with TRBJ1-2, with TRBD1 identical over 10 bases. CDR1 is SNHLY and CDR2 is FYNNEI in the germline V gene. V shed 8 bases, J shed 7 bases, and the junction held 7 bases outside the gene matches. The CDR3 length is 13 residues. CDR3 in amino acids: CASWGQGTGGYTL. The CDR3, as DNA: TGTGCCAGCTGGGGACAGGGGACCGGTGGCTACACCCTC.

The rearrangement links TRBV10-3 to TRBJ1-2; a possible D gene is TRBD1 (6 bases). CDR3 length equals 15 residues. In germline, CDR1 is ENHRY, CDR2 SYGVKD. Trimming removed 3 bases at V and 0 bases at J, with 11 bases between. CDR3 DNA sequence: TGTGCCATCAGTGATGGGACAAGAGCTAACTATGGCTACACCTTC. Its protein is CAISDGTRANYGYTF.

The V call is TRBV2, the J call TRBJ2-7; 7 positions match TRBD2. Per the germline V gene, CDR1 is SNHLY and CDR2 is FYNNEI. The ends lost 2 bases at V and 9 bases at J; junction bases unmatched: 10. This CDR3 region has 14 residues. The CDR3 loop reads CASSEFLYGRGQYF. The CDR3 region has the DNA TGTGCCAGCAGTGAATTTCTTTATGGGAGGGGGCAGTACTTC.

V usage is TRBV14 and J usage is TRBJ2-2; D possibly corresponds to TRBD1 (5 bases). Per the germline V gene, CDR1 is SGHDN and CDR2 is FVKESK. This CDR3 contains 17 residues. Trimming stripped 0 bases from V and 1 base from J, with 12 bases between. CDR3 loop: CASSQDLNRQNTGELFF. In DNA form, the CDR3 reads TGTGCCAGCAGCCAAGATTTAAACAGGCAGAACACCGGGGAGCTGTTTTTT.

This sequence joins TRBV30 and TRBJ1-1; 8 bases align to TRBD1. After removal of 5 bases from V and 4 bases from J, the junction contained 6 bases not matched to a gene. The germline CDR1 and CDR2 sequences are GTSNPN and SVGIG (reference sequence). The CDR3 runs 13 residues. The CDR3 is CAWSITGGTEAFF. The CDR3 DNA sequence: TGTGCCTGGTCTATTACAGGGGGCACTGAAGCTTTCTTT. The variable domain in full, completed from reference TRBV30 and TRBJ1-1, reads SQTIHQWPATLVQPVGSPLSLECTVEGTSNPNLYWYRQAAGRGLQLLFYSVGIGQISSEVPQNLSASRPQDRQFILSSKKLLLSDSGFYLCAWSITGGTEAFFGQGTRLTVV.

V is TRBV7-3 and J is TRBJ2-5, with TRBD1 matching 9 bases. Germline V CDR1 and CDR2: SGHTA, FQGTGA. V lost 4 bases, J lost 4 bases, and 1 base stayed unmatched. The CDR3 runs 13 residues. The CDR3 spells CASSWGQGETQYF. In DNA form, the CDR3 reads TGTGCCAGCAGCTGGGGACAGGGAGAGACCCAGTACTTC.

V usage is TRBV5-1 and J usage is TRBJ2-7, with 10 positions matching TRBD1. With 0 bases clipped from V and 4 bases from J, the junction kept 7 bases outside the gene matches. Germline V lookup: CDR1 SGHRS, CDR2 YFSETQ. The CDR3 sequence is 16 residues long. The CDR3 is CASSLAGTGVSYEQYF. The DNA of the CDR3 is TGCGCCAGCAGCTTGGCCGGGACAGGGGTCTCGTACGAGCAGTACTTC. The whole variable domain, remainder taken from reference TRBV5-1 and TRBJ2-7, is KAGVTQTPRYLIKTRGQQVTLSCSPISGHRSVSWYQQTPGQGLQFLFEYFSETQRNKGNFPGRFSGRQFSNSRSEMNVSTLELGDSALYLCASSLAGTGVSYEQYFGPGTRLTVT.

The rearrangement joins TRBV4-1 to TRBJ1-5, with 7 bases matching TRBD1. The CDR3 extends over 17 amino acids. V trimming: 0 bases; J trimming: 0 bases; junction bases outside the gene matches: 5. CDR1 is MGHRA, CDR2 YSYEKL, per germline. CDR3 in amino acids: CASSQETGAHSNQPQHF. CDR3 sequence (DNA): TGCGCCAGCAGCCAAGAAACAGGGGCCCATAGCAATCAGCCCCAGCATTTT.